What follows are 3 T cell receptor beta chains derived from one specimen sequenced in a study of a mutant IDH1 vaccine in newly diagnosed glioma (dated by TCRdb to the early 2020s). Library preparation employed the immunoSEQ multiplex PCR assay. As stored in TCRdb, this immuneACCESS dataset retains in-frame rearrangements with V and J assigned. A fraction of the clones does not appear; measured against another copy, unresolved V genes explain less than half of the discrepancy, and the remainder lacks a known reason. For this sample there are roughly 110,000 clones; approximately 87% appear just once. Roughly 0.55% of the sample is taken by the ten largest. The time point label here, explained by the study, means: week 11, during vaccination. A 20-mer mutant IDH1 peptide at 300 micrograms in Montanide made up each vaccine dose, which was injected subcutaneously together with topical imiquimod. Their specific antigens are unknown.

This specimen was PBMCs, taken from a glioma patient whose treatment included an IDH1 peptide vaccine. The receptor source for this set is a woman aged 45-59 years with glioma.

This chain links TRBV10-2 with TRBJ2-5; D is undetermined. The DNA end favors TRBJ2-7, so the J call may be wrong. This CDR3 contains 13 residues. Germline-derived CDR1 and CDR2 are WSHSY and SAAADI. The CDR3 is CASSETRSYEQYF. In DNA, the CDR3 is TGCGCCAGCAGTGAGACACGCTCCTACGAGCAGTACTTC.

J is TRBJ2-7 and V is TRBV14; 10 nucleotides line up with TRBD1. This CDR3 is 15 amino acids long. The V and J ends lost 4 bases and 0 bases, in that order; junction bases with no gene match: 3. Per germline, CDR1 SGHDN and CDR2 FVKESK. As DNA, the CDR3 is TGTGCCAGCAGCCCACGGACAGGGGGCTCCTACGAGCAGTACTTC. It translates to CASSPRTGGSYEQYF.

The CDR3 bases are TGTGCCAGCAGTCCGGCCGGCTACACCGGGGAGCTGTTTTTT. It encodes CASSPAGYTGELFF. V usage is TRBV28 and J usage is TRBJ2-2; D uncertain. The germline V and J ends were trimmed by 5 bases and 3 bases, with 10 bases remaining between them. The CDR3 is made up of 14 amino acids. In germline, CDR1 is MDHEN, CDR2 SYDVKM.